The sequence of this TCR beta chain was determined in a study of CD8+ T cells in alopecia areata. Sequencing templates came from extracted RNA that was reverse transcribed into cDNA. Repertoires were generated with immunoSEQ multiplex PCR, while TCRdb's copy carries only in-frame clones and drops some. Found here are about 210,000 clones, around 43% of them singletons; the top ten hold roughly 2.8%. This sample's treatment: oral pan-JAK inhibitor, 5-10 mg twice daily. The CDR3 contains 13 residues. Germline V gene data show CDR1 as MGHDK and CDR2 as SYGVNS. V dropped 4 bases and J dropped 8 bases, with 14 bases sitting between them.

V is TRBV25-1 and J is TRBJ1-2; D is undetermined. The sample consisted of CD4+ T cells sorted from blood, taken between weeks 36 and 40, from a patient treated with tofacitinib. This clonotype was sampled from a human donor with alopecia areata. The CDR3 here is CASSVGSSRGYTF. The CDR3 bases are TGTGCCAGCAGTGTCGGTAGTTCGAGGGGCTACACCTTC.